Below, one TCR beta chain is given with its context. These data belong to a study of CD8 T cells in Susac syndrome. Sequencing of TCR beta was performed on blood CD8+ T cells and on blood CD4+ T cells. Treatment-naive patients with stable or active relapsing-remitting disease were the multiple sclerosis controls. Negative magnetic isolation gave CD8+ and CD4+ cells; FACS enriched CD8+ TEMRA. A quantity of about 0.5 to 1 ug RNA underwent reverse transcription using random hexamers. Coverage of TCR beta CDR3 amplification by immunoSEQ multiplex PCR extended to 54 Vbeta and 13 Jbeta. A single record per CDR3 protein comes from TCRdb applying MiXCR to the immunoSEQ multiplex PCR reads. The data show fewer than 350,000 distinct CDR3 sequences, with about 90% seen just once and 0.065% held by the top ten. Germline CDR1 and CDR2: DFQATT and SNEGSKA (reference sequence). CDR3 length: 14 residues. V lost 0 bases to trimming and J lost 1 base, with 9 bases between them.

The receptor was derived from a human donor with multiple sclerosis. The chain recombines TRBV20-1 with TRBJ2-5; no reliable D call. The sequenced sample was CD4+ T cells from PBMCs. The CDR3 spells CSARDSASQETQYF. The CDR3 coding sequence is TGCAGTGCTAGAGATTCGGCCAGCCAAGAGACCCAGTACTTC.